A selection of T cell receptor beta chains follows, all from one sample in a study of CD8 T cells in ankylosing spondylitis. TCRdb processed the 5' RACE reads anew with MiXCR; each CDR3 protein has one entry. The data show a few hundred thousand distinct CDR3 sequences, with 15% to 20% seen just once and around 8% held by the top ten. The sample comprised blood, either unsorted or a sorted T cell fraction (not recorded which). The receptor source for this set is a male donor with ankylosing spondylitis or in good health (not recorded which). CDR3s include the opening cysteine and the closing phenylalanine or tryptophan. D genes are given only for firm matches. Some rows mark clone size as missing; the rest say once, few, many or name a class of expanded clone.

j_gene: TRBJ1-1; v_gene: TRBV7-8; abundance: NA; d_gene: TRBD1; CDR3nt: TGTGCCAGCAGCTTAGAAAGTCCCCGGACAGGTTACACTGAAGCTTTCTTT; CDR3aa: CASSLESPRTGYTEAFF
j_gene: TRBJ2-1; v_gene: TRBV18; abundance: NA; d_gene: NA; CDR3nt: TGTGCCAGCTCACCGCAGGGGTCTTCAAATGAGCAGTTCTTC; CDR3aa: CASSPQGSSNEQFF
j_gene: TRBJ2-2; v_gene: TRBV6-1; abundance: many; d_gene: NA; CDR3nt: TGTGCCAGCAGTCCCACCTTCCCGGGGACCACCGGGGAGCTGTTTTTT; CDR3aa: CASSPTFPGTTGELFF
j_gene: TRBJ2-6; v_gene: TRBV20-1; abundance: NA; d_gene: TRBD1; CDR3nt: TGCAGTGCTAGCTTGGACAGGGTGACTGGGGCCAACGTCCTGACTTTC; CDR3aa: CSASLDRVTGANVLTF
j_gene: TRBJ2-3; v_gene: TRBV6-5; abundance: few; d_gene: NA; CDR3nt: TGTGCCAGCAGTTACTCTGGGACTCTAAGGGGAGATACGCAGTATTTT; CDR3aa: CASSYSGTLRGDTQYF
j_gene: TRBJ2-2; v_gene: TRBV20-1; abundance: few; d_gene: NA; CDR3nt: TGCAGTGCGACCAGAGCAGGGAACACCGGGGAGCTGTTTTTT; CDR3aa: CSATRAGNTGELFF
j_gene: TRBJ2-4; v_gene: TRBV4-1; abundance: NA; d_gene: TRBD2; CDR3nt: TGCGCCAGCAGCCAAGGCAGCGCGGGAGGGAGATCCAAAAACATTCAGTACTTC; CDR3aa: CASSQGSAGGRSKNIQYF
j_gene: TRBJ1-4; v_gene: TRBV20-1; abundance: few; d_gene: TRBD1; CDR3nt: TGCAGTGCTGGCCGGGACAGGGCGAGTGAAAAACTGTTTTTT; CDR3aa: CSAGRDRASEKLFF
j_gene: TRBJ1-5; v_gene: TRBV28; abundance: NA; d_gene: NA; CDR3nt: TGTGCCAGCAGTTGGACCCCCGCCGGGAATCAGCCCCAGCATTTT; CDR3aa: CASSWTPAGNQPQHF
j_gene: TRBJ2-3; v_gene: TRBV28; abundance: NA; d_gene: NA; CDR3nt: TGTGCCAGCAGGTCGGGGCCAGATACGCAGTATTTT; CDR3aa: CASRSGPDTQYF
j_gene: TRBJ2-3; v_gene: TRBV29-1; abundance: NA; d_gene: NA; CDR3nt: TGCAGCGCTCCCCTTTGGAATGGAGATACGCAGTATTTT; CDR3aa: CSAPLWNGDTQYF
j_gene: TRBJ2-6; v_gene: TRBV12-3/TRBV12-4; abundance: NA; d_gene: TRBD1; CDR3nt: TGTGTCAGCAGCCCGGACAGGCTGGGTCCCAACGTCCTGACTTTC; CDR3aa: CVSSPDRLGPNVLTF
j_gene: TRBJ2-3; v_gene: TRBV29-1; abundance: NA; d_gene: TRBD2; CDR3nt: TGCAGCGCCACACTAGCGGGAGGGCCCACAGATACGCAGTATTTT; CDR3aa: CSATLAGGPTDTQYF
j_gene: TRBJ1-6; v_gene: TRBV6-1; abundance: few; d_gene: NA; CDR3nt: TGTGCCAGCAGTCGATTAAGCTCCTATAATTCACCCCTCCACTTT; CDR3aa: CASSRLSSYNSPLHF
j_gene: TRBJ1-1; v_gene: TRBV12-3/TRBV12-4; abundance: NA; d_gene: NA; CDR3nt: TGTGCCAGCAGTTCTGGGACCGCCGGATTAAGCACTGAAGCTTTCTTT; CDR3aa: CASSSGTAGLSTEAFF
j_gene: TRBJ1-1; v_gene: TRBV7-9; abundance: NA; d_gene: NA; CDR3nt: TGTGCCAGCAGCCCCTCCGCCCACACTGAAGCTTTCTTT; CDR3aa: CASSPSAHTEAFF
j_gene: TRBJ1-4; v_gene: TRBV29-1; abundance: many; d_gene: NA; CDR3nt: TGCAGCGTCGGGGGGACTAAAGAAAAACTGTTTTTT; CDR3aa: CSVGGTKEKLFF
j_gene: TRBJ2-2; v_gene: TRBV7-6; abundance: NA; d_gene: NA; CDR3nt: TGTGCCAGCAGCTTATGGGCAGGACAGAACACCGGGGAGCTGTTTTTT; CDR3aa: CASSLWAGQNTGELFF
j_gene: TRBJ1-2; v_gene: TRBV28; abundance: NA; d_gene: NA; CDR3nt: TGTGCCAGCAGTTTGTGGCAGGGGACCGATGGCTACACCTTC; CDR3aa: CASSLWQGTDGYTF
j_gene: TRBJ2-1; v_gene: TRBV12-3/TRBV12-4; abundance: few; d_gene: NA; CDR3nt: TGTGCCAGCAGTTTGGACTCTGTTCAGGAGCAGTTCTTC; CDR3aa: CASSLDSVQEQFF
j_gene: TRBJ2-5; v_gene: TRBV6-1; abundance: many; d_gene: NA; CDR3nt: TGTGCCAGCAGACTTGGACTTCGACCCGGAGAGACCCAGTACTTC; CDR3aa: CASRLGLRPGETQYF
j_gene: TRBJ1-1; v_gene: TRBV5-1; abundance: NA; d_gene: NA; CDR3nt: TGCGCCAGCAGCTTGGAAGGTGAGGGCACTGAAGCTTTCTTT; CDR3aa: CASSLEGEGTEAFF
j_gene: TRBJ1-5; v_gene: TRBV6-2/TRBV6-3; abundance: few; d_gene: NA; CDR3nt: TGTGCCAGCAGTTACCTGGATAGCAATCAGCCCCAGCATTTT; CDR3aa: CASSYLDSNQPQHF
j_gene: TRBJ2-3; v_gene: TRBV10-3; abundance: few; d_gene: TRBD2; CDR3nt: TGTGCCATCAGTGGTCGATTAGCGGGGGGGACTTCAGATACGCAGTATTTT; CDR3aa: CAISGRLAGGTSDTQYF
j_gene: TRBJ1-1; v_gene: TRBV5-1; abundance: NA; d_gene: NA; CDR3nt: TGCGCCAGCAGCGGAAGGGGCAATTTTCTAGGGGACACTGAAGCTTTCTTT; CDR3aa: CASSGRGNFLGDTEAFF
j_gene: TRBJ1-2; v_gene: TRBV28; abundance: NA; d_gene: NA; CDR3nt: TGTGCCAGCAGTTTTATACCGGGACTGGGGGGCTACACCTTC; CDR3aa: CASSFIPGLGGYTF